This TCR beta chain emerged from a study of blood T cell repertoires in COVID-19. Germline V gene sequence: CDR1 SGDLS, CDR2 YYNGEE. V gave up 0 bases and J gave up 3 bases; unmatched junction bases: 3. This CDR3 has 16 residues. Method: immunoSEQ multiplex PCR; TCRdb's copy keeps in-frame clones and lacks some. The sample yields 200,000 to 250,000 clones, over 70% seen once. Sequenced material: peripheral blood. This TCR was sampled from a woman aged 70-85 years with acute or convalescent COVID-19. The chain couples TRBV9 to TRBJ2-3; the match to TRBD2 covers 11 bases. This chain's CDR3 is CASSVAASGRTDTQYF. The CDR3 region has the DNA TGTGCCAGCAGCGTAGCGGCTAGCGGGAGGACAGATACGCAGTATTTT. The variable domain in full, completed from reference TRBV9 and TRBJ2-3, reads DSGVTQTPKHLITATGQRVTLRCSPRSGDLSVYWYQQSLDQGLQFLIQYYNGEERAKGNILERFSAQQFPDLHSELNLSSLELGDSALYFCASSVAASGRTDTQYFGPGTRLTVL.